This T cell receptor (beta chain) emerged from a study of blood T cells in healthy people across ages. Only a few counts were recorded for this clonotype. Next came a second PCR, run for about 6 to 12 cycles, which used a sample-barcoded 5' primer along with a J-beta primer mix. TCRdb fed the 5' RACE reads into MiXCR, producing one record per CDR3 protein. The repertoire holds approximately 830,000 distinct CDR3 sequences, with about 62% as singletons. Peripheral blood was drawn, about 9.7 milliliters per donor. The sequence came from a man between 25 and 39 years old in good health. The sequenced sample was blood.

CDR3 nucleotide sequence: TGTGCCAGCAAGGGGAGGGGAGAGACCCAGTACTTC. This gives the protein CASKGRGETQYF. The rearrangement joins TRBV12-3 or TRBV12-4 to TRBJ2-5; 7 bases fit TRBD2. The CDR3 covers 12 residues. V gave up 7 bases and J gave up 4 bases; unmatched junction bases: 3.